This entry lists 8 T cell receptor beta chains sequenced from one sample in a study of OX40 agonist ivuxolimab in advanced cancers. The repertoire was sequenced with immunoSEQ multiplex PCR; TCRdb's copy has only in-frame clones and lacks some. The sample lists more than 60,000 clones, 65% to 90% occurring once. The specimen was CD4+ or CD8+ T cells sorted from blood, collected in a trial of the OX40 agonist ivuxolimab. The receptors were sampled from an adult with an advanced solid tumor such as melanoma, head and neck, liver or kidney cancer.

The genes are TRBV19 and TRBJ2-2; 13 nucleotides align to TRBD2. The J segment lost 2 bases and the V segment lost 5 bases, leaving 11 bases of the junction unmatched. Per the germline V gene, CDR1 is LNHDA and CDR2 is SQIVND (reference sequence). The CDR3 length is 19 residues. DNA for the CDR3: TGTGCCAGTAGTTTGGGACTAGCGGGGTTTGGTTTAAACACCGGGGAGCTGTTTTTT. Protein sequence: CASSLGLAGFGLNTGELFF. The full variable domain, its missing parts supplied by reference TRBV19 and TRBJ2-2, is DGGITQSPKYLFRKEGQNVTLSCEQNLNHDAMYWYRQDPGQGLRLIYYSQIVNDFQKGDIAEGYSVSREKKESFPLTVTSAQKNPTAFYLCASSLGLAGFGLNTGELFFGEGSRLTVL.

The rearrangement uses TRBV7-3 and TRBJ2-3, with 7 positions matching TRBD2. The germline V gene encodes CDR1 SGHTA and CDR2 FQGTGA. The CDR3 has 14 amino acids. V trimming: 4 bases; J trimming: 0 bases; junction bases outside the gene matches: 1. CDR3 coding DNA: TGTGCCAGCAGCTCGGGACTAAGCACAGATACGCAGTATTTT. Its protein is CASSSGLSTDTQYF. The variable domain in full, with the rest retrieved from reference TRBV7-3 and TRBJ2-3, is GAGVSQTPSNKVTEKGKYVELRCDPISGHTALYWYRQSLGQGPEFLIYFQGTGAADDSGLPNDRFFAVRPEGSVSTLKIQRTERGDSAVYLCASSSGLSTDTQYFGPGTRLTVL.

V is TRBV5-6 and J is TRBJ2-7; tentatively, D is TRBD1 or TRBD2 (5 bases each). Between the trimmed V and J ends, which lost 4 bases and 2 bases, there was a span of 16 bases. CDR1 SGHDT and CDR2 YYEEEE come from the germline V gene. This CDR3 has 15 residues. The CDR3 region has the DNA TGTGCCAGCAGCCGGGGCCTGGACTCCACCTACGAGCAGTACTTC. This sequence encodes CASSRGLDSTYEQYF.

This chain joins TRBV6-1 and TRBJ2-3; 8 bases line up with TRBD2. The ends lost 3 bases at V and 2 bases at J; junction bases unmatched: 7. This CDR3 is built from 16 residues. CDR1 is MNHNS and CDR2 is SASEGT in the germline V gene. The CDR3 loop reads CASSERTSGPTDTQYF. DNA of the CDR3: TGTGCCAGCAGTGAGCGAACTAGCGGCCCCACAGATACGCAGTATTTT.

The J gene is TRBJ2-1, the V gene TRBV5-1; 8 bases line up with TRBD2. The germline CDR1 and CDR2 sequences are SGHRS and YFSETQ. After removal of 6 bases from V and 5 bases from J, the junction contained 7 bases not matched to a gene. The CDR3 totals 14 residues. The CDR3 DNA follows: TGCGCCAGCACAACAGTCGGGGGGGACAATGAGCAGTTCTTC. The encoded protein is CASTTVGGDNEQFF.

V usage is TRBV19 and J usage is TRBJ1-5, with 8 bases fitting TRBD1. Germline V gene lookup returns CDR1 LNHDA and CDR2 SQIVND (reference sequence). The CDR3 extends over 16 amino acids. The V and J ends lost 2 bases and 7 bases, in that order; junction bases with no gene match: 10. CDR3 residues: CASSIPTGEGSQPQHF. CDR3 bases: TGTGCCAGTAGTATACCGACAGGGGAGGGATCGCAGCCCCAGCATTTT.

This chain links TRBV9 with TRBJ1-1; D gene unclear. The V gene lost 3 bases and the J gene lost 5 bases, with 11 bases spanning the gap. The CDR3 consists of 13 residues. The germline gives CDR1 SGDLS, CDR2 YYNGEE. In DNA, the CDR3 is TGTGCCAGCAGCGAGACTGGGTATACTGAAGCTTTCTTT. Residues: CASSETGYTEAFF.

The V gene is TRBV5-6, the J gene TRBJ1-6; D gene uncertain. The germline V gene has CDR1 SGHDT and CDR2 YYEEEE. V was trimmed by 1 base and J by 6 bases, leaving 11 bases between them. The CDR3 spans 15 residues. CDR3 bases: TGTGCCAGCAGCTTGCTTTCGAGGAGTAATTCACCCCTCCACTTT. Amino acids: CASSLLSRSNSPLHF.